These 23 T cell receptor beta chains originate from one sample sequenced in a study of blood T cell repertoires in COVID-19. The table came from immunoSEQ multiplex PCR; TCRdb's copy has only in-frame clones and leaves some out. The table has around 450,000 clones, about 89% seen once. The sample taken for sequencing was peripheral blood. These receptors all come from a woman in her 30s with acute or convalescent COVID-19.

The rearrangement joins TRBV5-1 to TRBJ2-1, with 7 bases aligning to TRBD2. V trimming: 4 bases; J trimming: 9 bases; junction bases outside the gene matches: 13. This CDR3 spans 15 amino acids. Germline CDR1 and CDR2: SGHRS and YFSETQ. The CDR3 region is CASSHNGGGFGEQFF. The CDR3 DNA reads TGCGCCAGCAGCCATAATGGGGGAGGGTTCGGTGAGCAGTTCTTC.

The V call is TRBV3-1 (or the pseudogene TRBV3-2), the J call TRBJ1-1; tentative D call: TRBD1 (6 bases). The V and J ends lost 3 bases and 5 bases respectively, with 13 bases between them. CDR1 LGHDT and CDR2 YNNKEL come from the germline V gene (reference sequence). The CDR3 is 14 amino acids. The CDR3 loop is CASSQAGQGTEAFF. The DNA for the CDR3 is TGTGCCAGCAGCCAGGCAGGCCAGGGGACTGAAGCTTTCTTT.

V and J are TRBV4-1 and TRBJ2-7; D is possibly TRBD2 (6 bases). CDR1 is MGHRA, CDR2 YSYEKL, per germline. Trimming cost V 3 bases and J 3 bases, with 12 bases left between them. The CDR3 is 14 residues long. The CDR3 sequence is CASSQAPGDYEQYF. In DNA, the CDR3 is TGCGCCAGCAGCCAGGCGCCGGGGGACTACGAGCAGTACTTC.

The chain couples TRBV24-1 to TRBJ2-7; perhaps TRBD2 as D (7 bases). This CDR3 is built from 16 residues. Trimming cost V 1 base and J 4 bases, with 16 bases left between them. From germline, CDR1 is KGHDR and CDR2 SFDVKD. This CDR3 reads CATSDLRGAPTYEQYF. For the CDR3, the DNA is TGTGCCACCAGTGATTTACGGGGGGCGCCAACTTACGAGCAGTACTTC.

This chain joins TRBV28 and TRBJ1-2; D perhaps matches TRBD1 (5 bases). There are 13 residues in the CDR3. Per germline, CDR1 MDHEN and CDR2 SYDVKM. V was cut by 6 bases and J by 3 bases, with 11 bases left in between. The CDR3 here is CASRNDRYYGYTF. The CDR3, as DNA: TGTGCCAGCAGGAATGACAGATACTATGGCTACACCTTC.

This sequence joins TRBV23-1 and TRBJ2-1; 8 bases are shared with TRBD1. TRBV23-1 falls under the ORF class, with uncertain function. V shed 6 bases and J 9 bases; nucleotides not matched to a gene: 10. CDR3 length: 14 residues. The CDR3 nucleotides are TGCGCCAGCAGCGCCCCCCCGACAGGGGTTGAGCAGTTCTTC. This codes for CASSAPPTGVEQFF.

The rearrangement links TRBV1 to TRBJ2-3; the D call TRBD1 from the table was never checked on the DNA. TRBV1 is classified as a pseudogene. The length of the CDR3 is 16 residues. The CDR3 loop is CTSRPPAQGGTDTQYF. CDR3 bases: TGCACCAGCAGACCCCCAGCCCAGGGTGGCACAGATACGCAGTATTTT.

This sequence joins TRBV2 and TRBJ2-3; D is possibly TRBD2 (5 bases). Trimming removed 6 bases at V and 0 bases at J, with 16 bases between. Per germline, CDR1 SNHLY and CDR2 FYNNEI. The CDR3 runs 16 residues. CDR3 DNA sequence: TGTGCCAGCAGGGAAATTGGACTGTCTAGCACAGATACGCAGTATTTT. Its translation is CASREIGLSSTDTQYF.

The count of this clone is one. The chain joins TRBV7-2 to TRBJ1-2, with 7 nucleotides matching TRBD1. J lost 8 bases, V lost 5 bases, and 11 bases had no gene match. CDR1 and CDR2 (germline): SGHTA, FQGNSA. The CDR3 has 14 residues. The DNA of the CDR3 is TGTGCCAGCAGCCGCGACAGGGAGCTTTGGGGCTACACCTTC. Its translation is CASSRDRELWGYTF.

The V and J genes are TRBV29-1 and TRBJ2-2, with a tentative D call TRBD1 (6 bases). Germline V CDR1 and CDR2: SQVTM, ANQGSEA. V was trimmed by 4 bases and J by 6 bases, leaving 21 bases between them. The CDR3 length is 16 residues. CDR3 loop: CSVGGPGSPRAGELFF. CDR3 coding DNA: TGCAGCGTTGGGGGGCCAGGTAGCCCTAGGGCCGGGGAGCTGTTTTTT.

This clone has only one observation. The chain couples TRBV2 to TRBJ2-2; no clear D. Germline-derived CDR1 and CDR2 are SNHLY and FYNNEI. This CDR3 spans 14 amino acids. The V end lost 4 bases, the J end lost 3 bases, and 9 bases lay between the germline ends. The CDR3 DNA sequence: TGTGCCAGCAGTGCAAACACCCACACCGGGGAGCTGTTTTTT. This translates into CASSANTHTGELFF.

This sequence joins TRBV4-1 and TRBJ2-7; D is possibly TRBD2 (7 bases). This CDR3 comprises 17 residues. With 0 bases removed from V and 6 bases from J, the gap between germline ends came to 21 bases. The germline V gene has CDR1 MGHRA and CDR2 YSYEKL. CDR3 residues: CASSQDYGVRGLGEQYF. DNA for the CDR3: TGCGCCAGCAGCCAAGATTACGGGGTGCGGGGGCTGGGCGAGCAGTACTTC.

The chain joins TRBV25-1 to TRBJ1-5, with TRBD1 matching over 7 bases. Looked up from germline, CDR1 is MGHDK and CDR2 is SYGVNS. CDR3 length equals 16 residues. Trimming at V came to 4 bases and at J to 0 bases, leaving 6 bases not matched to a gene. This CDR3 is CASSGGTDHSNQPQHF. CDR3 DNA: TGTGCCAGCAGTGGAGGGACAGACCATAGCAATCAGCCCCAGCATTTT.

The chain combines TRBV14 with TRBJ2-5, with 9 bases that match TRBD1. Germline V CDR1 and CDR2: SGHDN, FVKESK. With V trimmed by 3 bases and J by 2 bases, 4 bases remained unmatched. The CDR3 contains 15 residues. The CDR3 nucleotides are TGTGCCAGCAGCCAGATGACAGGGGGGCAAGAGACCCAGTACTTC. It codes for CASSQMTGGQETQYF. The variable domain in full, with the rest retrieved from reference TRBV14 and TRBJ2-5, is EAGVTQFPSHSVIEKGQTVTLRCDPISGHDNLYWYRRVMGKEIKFLLHFVKESKQDESGMPNNRFLAERTGGTYSTLKVQPAELEDSGVYFCASSQMTGGQETQYFGPGTRLLVL.

The chain has TRBV2 and TRBJ1-1; D is possibly TRBD1 (6 bases). The CDR3 runs 15 residues. Trimming cost V 5 bases and J 2 bases, with 15 bases left between them. Germline CDR1 reads SNHLY; CDR2 reads FYNNEI. CDR3 sequence reads: CASSPLGATNTEAFF. The CDR3 DNA reads TGTGCCAGCAGTCCGCTGGGGGCAACAAACACTGAAGCTTTCTTT.

The chain links TRBV2 to TRBJ2-5, with 11 bases matching TRBD2. The CDR3 loop spans 14 amino acids. Germline loops: CDR1 SNHLY, CDR2 FYNNEI. V was clipped by 5 bases and J by 5 bases; unmatched bases: 4. The CDR3 region has the DNA TGTGCCAGCAGTCCTCTAGCGGGGGGTGAGACCCAGTACTTC. Protein sequence: CASSPLAGGETQYF.

The chain has TRBV4-1 and TRBJ1-1; D remains unclear. The CDR3 covers 18 residues. Germline lookup yields CDR1 MGHRA and CDR2 YSYEKL. V shed 1 base and J shed 1 base, with 19 bases lying between them. CDR3 DNA sequence: TGCGCCAGCAGCCAAGTCGGACTTAGTGGGCTTCGGAACACTGAAGCTTTCTTT. Translated: CASSQVGLSGLRNTEAFF.

V usage is TRBV5-1 and J usage is TRBJ2-2; tentatively, D is TRBD1 (6 bases). Trimming pared 0 bases from V and 2 bases from J, leaving 14 bases between. The CDR3 totals 17 residues. Germline V gives CDR1 SGHRS, CDR2 YFSETQ. In nucleotides, the CDR3 is TGCGCCAGCAGCTTGGAACTTACAGGGAGAAACACCGGGGAGCTGTTTTTT. Amino acids: CASSLELTGRNTGELFF.

This chain joins TRBV20-1 and TRBJ2-7, with a possible D match to TRBD2 (5 bases). The length of the CDR3 is 11 residues. The germline gives CDR1 DFQATT, CDR2 SNEGSKA (reference sequence). Trimming left V 6 bases short and J 3 bases short, with 9 bases between. The CDR3 is CSATRDYEQYF. CDR3 DNA: TGCAGTGCAACCCGGGACTACGAGCAGTACTTC.

At least ten counts were recorded for this clone. The rearrangement uses TRBV3-1 (or the pseudogene TRBV3-2) and TRBJ2-3; TRBD1 is a possible D gene (6 bases). In germline, CDR1 is LGHDT, CDR2 YNNKEL (reference sequence). This CDR3 is 14 amino acids long. Trimming took 3 bases from V and 3 from J, leaving 10 bases between them. As DNA, the CDR3 is TGTGCCAGCAGCCACCCCACAGGGACAGATACGCAGTATTTT. It translates to CASSHPTGTDTQYF.

The CDR3 DNA reads as TGTGCCAGCAATCTCGGTCGGCTAGCGGGCACAGATACGCAGTATTTT. It is translated as CASNLGRLAGTDTQYF. The chain employs TRBV3-1 (or the pseudogene TRBV3-2) and TRBJ2-3, with 7 bases lining up with TRBD2. Trimming cost V 7 bases and J 1 base; bases outside gene matches: 11. Germline V gene sequence: CDR1 LGHDT, CDR2 YNNKEL (reference sequence). The CDR3 has 16 residues.

The chain links TRBV5-6 to TRBJ1-5; 8 bases map to TRBD1. With V trimmed by 0 bases and J by 4 bases, 3 bases remained unmatched. Germline V gene sequence: CDR1 SGHDT, CDR2 YYEEEE. The CDR3 has 15 amino acids. CDR3 nucleotide sequence: TGTGCCAGCAGCTTGGCTGGGACAGGTAATCAGCCCCAGCATTTT. This codes for CASSLAGTGNQPQHF.

The V gene is TRBV24-1, the J gene TRBJ2-2, with a tentative D call TRBD2 (6 bases). Trimming left V 3 bases short and J 4 bases short, with 14 bases between. Germline CDR1 reads KGHDR; CDR2 reads SFDVKD. The CDR3 covers 16 residues. CDR3 loop: CATSDAAGTFTGELFF. The CDR3 DNA reads TGTGCCACCAGTGATGCCGCCGGGACTTTCACCGGGGAGCTGTTTTTT.